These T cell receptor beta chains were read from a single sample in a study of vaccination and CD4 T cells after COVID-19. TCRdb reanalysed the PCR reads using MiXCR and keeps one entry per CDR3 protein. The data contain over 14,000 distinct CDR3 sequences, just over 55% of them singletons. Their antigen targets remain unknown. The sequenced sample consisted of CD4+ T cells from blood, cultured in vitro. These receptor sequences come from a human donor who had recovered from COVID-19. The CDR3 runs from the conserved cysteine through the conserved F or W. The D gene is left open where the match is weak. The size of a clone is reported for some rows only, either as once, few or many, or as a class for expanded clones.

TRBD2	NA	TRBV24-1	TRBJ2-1	CATSDGLAGCNEQFF	TGTGCCACCAGTGATGGACTAGCGGGTTGCAATGAGCAGTTCTTC
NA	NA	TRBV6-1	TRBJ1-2	CASSESGDYGYTF	TGTGCCAGCAGTGAATCAGGGGACTATGGCTACACCTTC
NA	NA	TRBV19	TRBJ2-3	CASSTGRLADTQYF	TGTGCCAGTAGTACAGGGAGGTTAGCAGATACGCAGTATTTT
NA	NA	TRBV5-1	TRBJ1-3	CASSVSGAPTVYF	TGCGCCAGCAGCGTTTCGGGAGCTCCGACGGTTTATTTT
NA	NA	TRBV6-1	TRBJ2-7	CASSAGRPGEQYF	TGTGCCAGCAGTGCTGGGAGGCCGGGGGAGCAGTACTTC
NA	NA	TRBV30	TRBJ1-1	CAWSGQQNTEAFF	TGTGCCTGGAGTGGTCAGCAAAACACTGAAGCTTTCTTT
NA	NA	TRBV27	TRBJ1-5	CASSLRGVDSNQPQHF	TGTGCCAGCAGTCTCCGTGGAGTGGATAGCAATCAGCCCCAGCATTTT
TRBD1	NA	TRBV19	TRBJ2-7	CASNQPGQNYEQYF	TGTGCCAGTAACCAACCGGGACAGAACTACGAGCAGTACTTC
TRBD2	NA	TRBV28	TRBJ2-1	CASSLGRASGTRSNEQFF	TGTGCCAGCAGTTTAGGTCGTGCTAGCGGGACTCGTTCCAATGAGCAGTTCTTC
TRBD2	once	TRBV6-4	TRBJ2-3	CASSGTSGTDTQYF	TGTGCCAGCAGTGGGACTAGCGGCACAGATACGCAGTATTTT
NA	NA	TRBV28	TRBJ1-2	CASSSPNYGYTF	TGTGCCAGCAGTTCCCCTAACTATGGCTACACCTTC
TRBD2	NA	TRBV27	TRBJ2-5	CASRPTSGRTKQETQYF	TGTGCCAGCAGGCCGACTAGCGGGAGAACAAAACAAGAGACCCAGTACTTC
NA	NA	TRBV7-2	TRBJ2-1	CASSLAGRSYNEQFF	TGTGCCAGCAGCTTAGCTGGGAGGTCCTACAATGAGCAGTTCTTC
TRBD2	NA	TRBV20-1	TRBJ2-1	CSARLPTSGSNEQFF	TGCAGTGCTAGACTACCGACTAGCGGGAGCAATGAGCAGTTCTTC
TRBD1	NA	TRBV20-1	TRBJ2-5	CSADLGQGWETQYF	TGCAGTGCGGACCTTGGACAGGGCTGGGAGACCCAGTACTTC
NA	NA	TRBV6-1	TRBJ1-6	CASSEIMGQSSPSLHF	TGTGCCAGCAGTGAAATCATGGGACAAAGTTCGCCCTCGCTCCACTTT
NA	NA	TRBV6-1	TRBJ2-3	CASGAGLVDTQYF	TGTGCCAGCGGGGCGGGATTGGTAGATACGCAGTATTTT
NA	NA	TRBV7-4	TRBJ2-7	CASSVGVNSYEQYF	TGTGCCAGCAGCGTAGGAGTCAACTCCTACGAGCAGTACTTC
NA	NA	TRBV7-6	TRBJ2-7	CASSPVSQGNYEQYF	TGTGCCAGCAGCCCCGTTTCACAGGGAAACTACGAGCAGTACTTC
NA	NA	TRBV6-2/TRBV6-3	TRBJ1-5	CASSLVLNQPQHF	TGTGCCAGCAGCCTCGTCCTCAATCAGCCCCAGCATTTT
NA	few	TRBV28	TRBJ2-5	CASSAPFTYGRGLWETQYF	TGTGCCAGCAGTGCACCCTTTACTTACGGGAGAGGGTTATGGGAGACCCAGTACTTC
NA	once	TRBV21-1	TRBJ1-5	CASVPPGPPYSNQPQHF	TGTGCCAGCGTTCCTCCGGGACCCCCCTATAGCAATCAGCCCCAGCATTTT
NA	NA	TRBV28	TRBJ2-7	CASSFSSYEQYF	TGTGCCAGCAGTTTCAGTAGCTACGAGCAGTACTTC
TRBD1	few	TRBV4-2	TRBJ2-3	CASSQRARGQGTDTQYF	TGTGCCAGCAGCCAACGGGCTAGGGGACAGGGCACAGATACGCAGTATTTT
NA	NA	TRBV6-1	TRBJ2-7	CASSGRADTYFKQYF	TGTGCCAGCAGTGGGAGGGCGGATACCTACTTCAAGCAGTACTTC
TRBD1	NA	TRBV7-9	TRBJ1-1	CASSRQGPNTEAFF	TGTGCCAGCAGCCGACAGGGTCCGAACACTGAAGCTTTCTTT
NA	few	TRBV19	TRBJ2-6	CATTEGGVLTF	TGTGCCACCACTGAGGGAGGCGTCCTGACTTTC
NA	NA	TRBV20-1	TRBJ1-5	CSARGGHPRQPQHF	TGCAGTGCTAGAGGGGGACATCCGAGGCAGCCCCAGCATTTT
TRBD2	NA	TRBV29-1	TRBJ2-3	CAFGGGTDTQYF	TGCGCCTTCGGCGGGGGTACAGATACGCAGTATTTT
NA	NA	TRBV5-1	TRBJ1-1	CASSLGPTGANTEAFF	TGCGCCAGCAGCTTGGGTCCTACGGGGGCAAACACTGAAGCTTTCTTT
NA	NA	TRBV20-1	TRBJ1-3	CSARQALIGNTIYF	TGCAGTGCTAGACAGGCTTTAATTGGAAACACCATATATTTT
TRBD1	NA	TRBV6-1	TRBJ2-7	CASRAGQGSYEQYF	TGTGCCAGCAGGGCGGGACAGGGCTCCTACGAGCAGTACTTC
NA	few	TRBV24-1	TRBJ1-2	CATSDATDATLIYGYTF	TGTGCCACCAGTGATGCCACAGACGCGACATTGATTTATGGCTACACCTTC
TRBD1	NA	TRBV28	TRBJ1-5	CASSLWGTGPQHF	TGTGCCAGCAGTTTATGGGGGACAGGGCCCCAGCATTTT
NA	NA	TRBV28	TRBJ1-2	CASSSPGFNYGYTF	TGTGCCAGCAGTTCGCCAGGGTTCAACTATGGCTACACCTTC
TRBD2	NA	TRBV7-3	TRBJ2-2	CASSPGVGRAGTGELFF	TGTGCCAGCAGCCCCGGGGTCGGGAGGGCCGGAACCGGGGAGCTGTTTTTT
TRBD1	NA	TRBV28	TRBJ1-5	CASQGAIQPQHF	TGTGCCAGCCAGGGGGCGATTCAGCCCCAGCATTTT
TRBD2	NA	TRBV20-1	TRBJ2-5	CSANSGGLAGGPGETQYF	TGCAGTGCTAATTCTGGTGGGCTAGCGGGAGGGCCGGGTGAGACCCAGTACTTC
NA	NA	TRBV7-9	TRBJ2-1	CASSFPRNEQFF	TGTGCCAGCAGCTTCCCGAGAAATGAGCAGTTCTTC
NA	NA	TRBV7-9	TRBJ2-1	CASSLVPTGEQFF	TGTGCCAGCAGCTTAGTCCCAACGGGTGAGCAGTTCTTC
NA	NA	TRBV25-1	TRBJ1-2	CASSPTTGRYGYTF	TGTGCCAGCAGTCCTACCACGGGACGGTATGGCTACACCTTC
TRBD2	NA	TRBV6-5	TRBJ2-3	CASSYFFPDWSGSSNTQYF	TGTGCCAGCAGTTACTTTTTCCCCGACTGGAGCGGGAGTTCAAATACGCAGTATTTT
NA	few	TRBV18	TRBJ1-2	CASSPTGGGYGYTF	TGTGCCAGCTCACCAACTGGCGGTGGCTATGGCTACACCTTC
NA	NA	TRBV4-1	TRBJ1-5	CASSQDLEGISNQPQHF	TGCGCCAGCAGCCAAGATCTTGAGGGGATTAGCAATCAGCCCCAGCATTTT
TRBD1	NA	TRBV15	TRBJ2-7	CATSGGQEFDEQYF	TGTGCCACCAGCGGAGGACAGGAGTTCGACGAGCAGTACTTC
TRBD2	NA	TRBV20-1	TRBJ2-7	CSARVGRRYYEQYF	TGCAGTGCTAGAGTCGGGAGGCGCTACTACGAGCAGTACTTC
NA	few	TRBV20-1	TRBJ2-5	CSARDVSWLETQYF	TGCAGTGCTAGAGATGTCAGTTGGCTGGAGACCCAGTACTTC
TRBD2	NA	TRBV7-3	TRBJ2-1	CASSNSGGGYYNEQFF	TGTGCCAGCAGCAATAGCGGCGGGGGGTACTACAATGAGCAGTTCTTC
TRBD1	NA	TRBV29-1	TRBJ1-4	CSVEGQGTNEKLFF	TGCAGCGTTGAGGGACAGGGGACTAATGAAAAACTGTTTTTT
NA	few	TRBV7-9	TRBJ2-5	CASSPGVSVLETQYF	TGTGCCAGCAGCCCGGGGGTCAGTGTACTAGAGACCCAGTACTTC
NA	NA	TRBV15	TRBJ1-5	CATSSSRVQQPQHF	TGTGCCACCAGCAGTTCCAGGGTCCAGCAGCCCCAGCATTTT
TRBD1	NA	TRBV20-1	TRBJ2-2	CSARSPGVWTGVQSTGELFF	TGCAGTGCTAGGTCCCCCGGGGTTTGGACAGGGGTGCAGAGCACCGGGGAGCTGTTTTTT
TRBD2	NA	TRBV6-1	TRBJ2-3	CGSSDLAGGSDTQYF	TGTGGCAGCAGCGACCTAGCGGGAGGGTCAGATACGCAGTATTTT
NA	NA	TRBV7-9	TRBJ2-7	CASSLAAGSYEQYF	TGTGCCAGCAGCTTAGCGGCAGGTTCCTACGAGCAGTACTTC
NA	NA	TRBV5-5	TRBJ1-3	CASSFPSGNTIYF	TGTGCCAGCAGCTTCCCCTCTGGAAACACCATATATTTT
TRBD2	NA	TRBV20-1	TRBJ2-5	CSATGLAGNQETQYF	TGCAGTGCTACGGGACTAGCGGGCAACCAAGAGACCCAGTACTTC
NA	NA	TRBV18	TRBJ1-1	CASSPRPANTEAFF	TGTGCCAGCTCACCTAGGCCTGCTAACACTGAAGCTTTCTTT